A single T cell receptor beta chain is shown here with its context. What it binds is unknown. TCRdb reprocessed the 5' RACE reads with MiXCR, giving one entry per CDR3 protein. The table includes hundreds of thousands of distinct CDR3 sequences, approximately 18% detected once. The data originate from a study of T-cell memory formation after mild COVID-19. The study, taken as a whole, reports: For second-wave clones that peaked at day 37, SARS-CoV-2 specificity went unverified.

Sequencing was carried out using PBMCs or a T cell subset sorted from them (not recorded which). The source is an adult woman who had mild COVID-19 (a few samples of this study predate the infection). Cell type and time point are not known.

The CDR3 region is CASTTPGPGEQYF. The DNA for the CDR3 is TGTGCCAGCACTACACCGGGTCCGGGAGAGCAGTACTTC. The V call is TRBV6-5, the J call TRBJ2-7, with TRBD2 as a possible D gene (5 bases). V was pared by 7 bases and J by 7 bases, with 17 bases between. This CDR3 has 13 amino acids. In germline, CDR1 is MNHEY, CDR2 SVGAGI.